Below are 5 T cell receptor beta chains sequenced from a single sample in a study of technical replicates of blood from a handful of donors. Using immunoSEQ multiplex PCR, the repertoire was profiled, and TCRdb retains in-frame clones only, with some absent. Counted here are 100,000 or so clones, 95% to 97% occurring once; the ten biggest clones make up approximately 0.35%. The sample was T cells isolated from PBMCs. These receptors came from a human donor in good health.

This clone came up once. The chain is built from TRBV4-1 and TRBJ2-5; D ambiguous. Trimming cost V 0 bases and J 2 bases, with 7 bases left between them. This CDR3 is built from 14 residues. Germline CDR1 and CDR2: MGHRA and YSYEKL. The CDR3 reads CASSQELAQETQYF. The CDR3 DNA is TGCGCCAGCAGCCAAGAGCTGGCTCAAGAGACCCAGTACTTC.

The chain carries TRBV25-1 and TRBJ1-2; TRBD1 might be the D (5 bases). Trimming shortened V by 3 bases and J by 7 bases, and 18 bases separated the two germline ends. The V gene's germline CDR1 is MGHDK and CDR2 SYGVNS. The CDR3 extends over 15 amino acids. CDR3 sequence: CASSDGGIGYLGYTF. The CDR3 DNA follows: TGTGCCAGCAGTGATGGGGGGATAGGGTATCTTGGCTACACCTTC.

The chain combines TRBV19 with TRBJ2-7; 7 positions agree with TRBD1. V was pared by 5 bases and J by 5 bases, with 6 bases of the junction left unmatched. Germline V gene data show CDR1 as LNHDA and CDR2 as SQIVND (reference sequence). The CDR3 is made up of 13 amino acids. DNA for the CDR3: TGTGCCAGTAGTTCGTACAGGGGCAACGAGCAGTACTTC. Translating gives CASSSYRGNEQYF.

V and J are TRBV9 and TRBJ2-1, with 7 nucleotides matching TRBD2. After removal of 0 bases from V and 4 bases from J, the junction contained 13 bases not matched to a gene. The CDR3 runs 18 residues. The germline V gene has CDR1 SGDLS and CDR2 YYNGEE. CDR3 sequence reads: CASSVAGGGPSVYNEQFF. DNA of the CDR3: TGTGCCAGCAGCGTAGCTGGGGGAGGGCCGAGTGTGTACAATGAGCAGTTCTTC. The variable domain in full, completed from reference TRBV9 and TRBJ2-1, reads DSGVTQTPKHLITATGQRVTLRCSPRSGDLSVYWYQQSLDQGLQFLIQYYNGEERAKGNILERFSAQQFPDLHSELNLSSLELGDSALYFCASSVAGGGPSVYNEQFFGPGTRLTVL.

The chain uses TRBV19 and TRBJ2-7, with D possibly being TRBD2 (6 bases). The CDR3 sequence is 12 residues long. The germline CDR1 and CDR2 sequences are LNHDA and SQIVND (reference sequence). The V and J ends lost 9 bases and 1 base respectively, with 10 bases between them. The CDR3 nucleotides read TGTGCCAGCGGGACTCATTCCTACGAGCAGTACTTC. Translating it yields CASGTHSYEQYF. Together with reference TRBV19 and TRBJ2-7, the CDR3 gives the full variable domain: DGGITQSPKYLFRKEGQNVTLSCEQNLNHDAMYWYRQDPGQGLRLIYYSQIVNDFQKGDIAEGYSVSREKKESFPLTVTSAQKNPTAFYLCASGTHSYEQYFGPGTRLTVT.